One and the same sample provided the 15 T cell receptor beta chains below, sequenced in a study of cytomegalovirus exposure and HLA in healthy donors. The PCR used 60 Vbeta and 13 Jbeta primers. Sequencing was performed with immunoSEQ multiplex PCR; in TCRdb, only in-frame clones are kept and a portion is missing. The sample includes around 190,000 clones, 75% to 85% of them seen just once. The sequenced material came from PBMCs. The source is a woman in her forties or fifties in good health and CMV-seronegative.

The rearrangement uses TRBV9 and TRBJ2-6, with 7 bases identical to TRBD1. Germline CDR1 and CDR2: SGDLS and YYNGEE. CDR3 length: 20 amino acids. The trim removed 0 bases at V and 0 bases at J, leaving 12 bases unmatched. The DNA for the CDR3 is TGTGCCAGCAGCGTAGGACAGGGTGCCCTCCATTTCTCTGGGGCCAACGTCCTGACTTTC. Translated, it gives CASSVGQGALHFSGANVLTF. The variable domain in full, with the rest retrieved from reference TRBV9 and TRBJ2-6, is DSGVTQTPKHLITATGQRVTLRCSPRSGDLSVYWYQQSLDQGLQFLIQYYNGEERAKGNILERFSAQQFPDLHSELNLSSLELGDSALYFCASSVGQGALHFSGANVLTFGAGSRLTVL.

The V call is TRBV11-2, the J call TRBJ2-7; 7 nucleotides match TRBD1. Germline CDR1 SGHAT, CDR2 FQNNGV. The V and J ends lost 5 bases and 3 bases, in that order; junction bases with no gene match: 4. This CDR3 comprises 13 residues. CDR3 protein: CASSLGTVYEQYF. The DNA of the CDR3 is TGTGCCAGCAGCCTGGGGACAGTCTACGAGCAGTACTTC.

The V call is TRBV11-2, the J call TRBJ2-7; weak D call: TRBD2 (5 bases). This CDR3 has 15 amino acids. The germline gives CDR1 SGHAT, CDR2 FQNNGV. V dropped 5 bases and J dropped 3 bases, with 17 bases sitting between them. The CDR3 nucleotides read TGTGCCAGCAGCCCAGGACTTTTAGGGATCTACGAGCAGTACTTC. Its translation is CASSPGLLGIYEQYF.

This sequence joins TRBV27 and TRBJ2-6, with D perhaps matching TRBD1 (6 bases). The CDR3 sequence is 15 residues long. Germline V gene sequence: CDR1 MNHEY, CDR2 SMNVEV (reference sequence). Trimming shortened V by 6 bases and J by 2 bases, and 11 bases separated the two germline ends. The CDR3 loop is CASRLQGAGANVLTF. The CDR3 DNA follows: TGTGCCAGCAGACTACAGGGAGCTGGGGCCAACGTCCTGACTTTC. Full variable domain (missing parts from reference TRBV27 and TRBJ2-6): EAQVTQNPRYLITVTGKKLTVTCSQNMNHEYMSWYRQDPGLGLRQIYYSMNVEVTDKGDVPEGYKVSRKEKRNFPLILESPSPNQTSLYFCASRLQGAGANVLTFGAGSRLTVL.

The gene calls are TRBV27 and TRBJ1-6, with no clear D. Germline V gene sequence: CDR1 MNHEY, CDR2 SMNVEV (reference sequence). V lost 2 bases, J lost 8 bases, and 10 bases lay in between. This CDR3 spans 14 amino acids. The CDR3: CASSLSGGYSPLHF. The CDR3, as DNA: TGTGCCAGCAGTTTAAGCGGCGGTTATTCACCCCTCCACTTT.

The chain links TRBV27 to TRBJ1-6; no firm D call. This CDR3 has 16 residues. Germline CDR1 and CDR2: MNHEY and SMNVEV (reference sequence). V lost 0 bases and J lost 7, with 13 bases in between. The CDR3 region has the DNA TGTGCCAGCAGTTTATCGCAACCCTATAAAAATTCACCCCTCCACTTT. Translating it yields CASSLSQPYKNSPLHF.

This clone has just a few counts. This chain uses TRBV5-1 with TRBJ2-1, with 11 bases that match TRBD2. V gave up 3 bases and J gave up 7 bases; unmatched junction bases: 9. Germline V gives CDR1 SGHRS, CDR2 YFSETQ. CDR3 length: 16 amino acids. CDR3 amino acids: CASSSTGLAARNEQFF. The CDR3 DNA sequence: TGCGCCAGCAGCTCGACGGGACTAGCGGCAAGGAATGAGCAGTTCTTC. The whole variable domain, filled in from reference TRBV5-1 and TRBJ2-1, reads KAGVTQTPRYLIKTRGQQVTLSCSPISGHRSVSWYQQTPGQGLQFLFEYFSETQRNKGNFPGRFSGRQFSNSRSEMNVSTLELGDSALYLCASSSTGLAARNEQFFGPGTRLTVL.

The V and J genes are TRBV2 and TRBJ2-4, with TRBD1 as a possible D gene (5 bases). The V gene's germline CDR1 is SNHLY and CDR2 FYNNEI. Trimming removed 5 bases from V and 0 bases from J, with 20 bases in between. This CDR3 is 18 amino acids long. The CDR3 bases are TGTGCCAGCAGTCTACTTGAGGCGACAGACCTAGCCAAAAACATTCAGTACTTC. Translated: CASSLLEATDLAKNIQYF. The full variable domain, completed using reference TRBV2 and TRBJ2-4, is EPEVTQTPSHQVTQMGQEVILRCVPISNHLYFYWYRQILGQKVEFLVSFYNNEISEKSEIFDDQFSVERPDGSNFTLKIRSTKLEDSAMYFCASSLLEATDLAKNIQYFGAGTRLSVL.

The rearrangement joins TRBV6-5 to TRBJ2-1, with 9 bases aligning to TRBD2. The CDR3 runs to 13 residues. The trim removed 5 bases at V and 10 bases at J, leaving 6 bases unmatched. CDR1 and CDR2 from the germline V gene are MNHEY and SVGAGI. CDR3 DNA sequence: TGTGCCAGCAGTCCGATGACTAGCGGCGAGCAGTTCTTC. Its translation: CASSPMTSGEQFF.

This chain joins TRBV11-2 and TRBJ2-3; 8 positions match TRBD2. Germline CDR1 reads SGHAT; CDR2 reads FQNNGV. CDR3 size: 15 residues. Trimming cost V 5 bases and J 5 bases; bases outside gene matches: 9. The CDR3: CASSLPGGNLDTQYF. In nucleotides, the CDR3 is TGTGCCAGCAGCCTACCGGGGGGGAATTTAGATACGCAGTATTTT. Together with reference TRBV11-2 and TRBJ2-3, the CDR3 gives the full variable domain: EAGVAQSPRYKIIEKRQSVAFWCNPISGHATLYWYQQILGQGPKLLIQFQNNGVVDDSQLPKDRFSAERLKGVDSTLKIQPAKLEDSAVYLCASSLPGGNLDTQYFGPGTRLTVL.

This chain uses TRBV28 with TRBJ2-1, with 8 nucleotides matching TRBD2. Germline trimming cut 2 bases from V and 5 bases from J; bases unmatched to any gene: 5. Germline V gene lookup returns CDR1 MDHEN and CDR2 SYDVKM. The CDR3 is made up of 15 amino acids. In DNA, the CDR3 is TGTGCCAGCAGTTTAGGACTAGCAGGTAACAATGAGCAGTTCTTC. It translates to CASSLGLAGNNEQFF.

The chain links TRBV11-2 to TRBJ1-1, with D perhaps TRBD1 (6 bases). V lost 1 base and J lost 3, with 12 bases in between. Per germline, CDR1 SGHAT and CDR2 FQNNGV. This CDR3 region has 15 residues. In DNA form, the CDR3 reads TGTGCCAGCAGCTTAGCGGGGGGCAGGGACACTGAAGCTTTCTTT. The encoded protein is CASSLAGGRDTEAFF. Full variable domain (missing parts from reference TRBV11-2 and TRBJ1-1): EAGVAQSPRYKIIEKRQSVAFWCNPISGHATLYWYQQILGQGPKLLIQFQNNGVVDDSQLPKDRFSAERLKGVDSTLKIQPAKLEDSAVYLCASSLAGGRDTEAFFGQGTRLTVV.

This clone was seen once. The chain combines TRBV7-9 with TRBJ2-4; possibly TRBD2 for D (5 bases). The CDR3 sequence is 15 residues long. V was trimmed by 5 bases and J by 2 bases, leaving 13 bases between them. Germline V CDR1 and CDR2: SEHNR, FQNEAQ (reference sequence). CDR3 nucleotide sequence: TGTGCCAGCAGCGACGTAAGGGAGTCCAAAAACATTCAGTACTTC. Its protein is CASSDVRESKNIQYF.

With regard to this clone: The sample carries other DNA sequences with the same CDR3. The rearrangement joins TRBV9 to TRBJ1-1; TRBD1 might be the D (5 bases). From germline, CDR1 is SGDLS and CDR2 YYNGEE. There are 14 residues in the CDR3. The V and J ends lost 0 bases and 1 base respectively, with 7 bases between them. The CDR3 sequence: CASSVGQGNTEAFF. The CDR3 DNA is TGTGCCAGCAGCGTAGGTCAGGGGAACACTGAAGCTTTCTTT.

This clone was found once. The chain recombines TRBV15 with TRBJ1-5; D possibly corresponds to TRBD1 (6 bases). Germline lookup yields CDR1 LNHNV and CDR2 YYDKDF (reference sequence). The CDR3 has 12 residues. Trimming stripped 7 bases from V and 7 bases from J, with 11 bases between. The CDR3 here is CATNLQGQPQHF. The CDR3 DNA sequence: TGTGCCACCAATCTGCAGGGGCAGCCCCAGCATTTT. The full variable domain, in which reference TRBV15 and TRBJ1-5 provide the parts outside the CDR3, is DAMVIQNPRYQVTQFGKPVTLSCSQTLNHNVMYWYQQKSSQAPKLLFHYYDKDFNNEADTPDNFQSRRPNTSFCFLDIRSPGLGDTAMYLCATNLQGQPQHFGDGTRLSIL.